One sample yielded the 25 T cell receptor beta chains listed below, sequenced in a study of T cell responses to AZD1222 COVID-19 vaccine. Sequenced by immunoSEQ multiplex PCR; TCRdb stores in-frame clones only, minus some. This sample yields some 96,000 clones, of which about 83% are seen a single time; more than 15% belongs to the top ten. Source: peripheral blood, taken on day 0 of AZD1222 vaccination. Receptor source: an adult in good health.

This clone was detected only a few times. The chain is built from TRBV19 and TRBJ2-5, with 9 bases fitting TRBD1. This CDR3 spans 14 amino acids. Germline V lookup: CDR1 LNHDA, CDR2 SQIVND (reference sequence). Unmatched junction bases numbered 6, after V lost 6 bases and J lost 4 bases. The CDR3 is CASRSGTGLETQYF. The CDR3 nucleotides read TGTGCCAGTAGGTCCGGGACAGGGTTAGAGACCCAGTACTTC.

The gene calls are TRBV7-9 and TRBJ1-2; D is perhaps TRBD1 (5 bases). Between the trimmed V and J ends, which lost 0 bases and 5 bases, there was a span of 13 bases. The CDR3 extends over 15 amino acids. The V gene's germline CDR1 is SEHNR and CDR2 FQNEAQ (reference sequence). The CDR3 sequence is CASSLAPSRGYGYTF. CDR3 nucleotides: TGTGCCAGCAGCTTAGCACCCTCCCGGGGGTATGGCTACACCTTC.

This chain joins TRBV29-1 and TRBJ1-1, with 10 bases aligning to TRBD1. Per the germline V gene, CDR1 is SQVTM and CDR2 is ANQGSEA. V shed 4 bases, J shed 2 bases, and the junction held 4 bases outside the gene matches. The CDR3 runs 14 residues. The CDR3 sequence: CSVVRQGANTEAFF. The CDR3 coding sequence is TGCAGCGTTGTCAGACAGGGGGCAAACACTGAAGCTTTCTTT.

The rearrangement uses TRBV29-1 and TRBJ1-1; 9 positions match TRBD1. This CDR3 has 13 amino acids. CDR1 is SQVTM, CDR2 ANQGSEA, per germline. V shed 7 bases and J 5 bases; nucleotides not matched to a gene: 8. CDR3 sequence reads: CSAMGQGGTEAFF. CDR3 nucleotides: TGCAGCGCCATGGGACAGGGAGGGACTGAAGCTTTCTTT.

This clone came up once. V is TRBV30 and J is TRBJ1-1, with no clear D. V was cut by 8 bases and J by 6 bases, with 13 bases left in between. The CDR3 has 11 amino acids. Germline assignment: CDR1 GTSNPN and CDR2 SVGIG (reference sequence). The CDR3 protein is CAQRRVSEAFF. In nucleotides, the CDR3 is TGTGCCCAAAGGCGGGTTTCTGAAGCTTTCTTT. The variable domain in full, with the rest retrieved from reference TRBV30 and TRBJ1-1, is SQTIHQWPATLVQPVGSPLSLECTVEGTSNPNLYWYRQAAGRGLQLLFYSVGIGQISSEVPQNLSASRPQDRQFILSSKKLLLSDSGFYLCAQRRVSEAFFGQGTRLTVV.

The chain uses TRBV3-1 (or the pseudogene TRBV3-2) and TRBJ2-3; D unclear. V lost 3 bases and J lost 3, with 7 bases in between. The CDR3 consists of 13 residues. Germline CDR1 reads LGHDT; CDR2 reads YNNKEL (reference sequence). The CDR3 protein is CASSHYRTDTQYF. The CDR3 region has the DNA TGTGCCAGCAGCCATTACCGGACAGATACGCAGTATTTT.

This clone was recorded a few times. V usage is TRBV19 and J usage is TRBJ2-1, with TRBD1 identical over 8 bases. This CDR3 contains 14 residues. From germline, CDR1 is LNHDA and CDR2 SQIVND (reference sequence). The junction had 6 bases not matched to a gene; V was cut back by 4 bases and J by 7 bases. CDR3 bases: TGTGCCAGTAGTAGCCAGGGGGCCGGGAATGAGCAGTTCTTC. Translated: CASSSQGAGNEQFF.

The rearrangement links TRBV7-2 to TRBJ2-5; 9 nucleotides align to TRBD2. Germline CDR1 is SGHTA and CDR2 is FQGNSA. Trimming took 4 bases from V and 4 from J; bases not matched to a gene: 7. This CDR3 is built from 15 residues. CDR3 nucleotide sequence: TGTGCCAGCAGCTCCGGGACTAGCCGTGTAGAGACCCAGTACTTC. Translating gives CASSSGTSRVETQYF.

The chain links TRBV9 to TRBJ2-3, with unresolved D. Germline V gene data show CDR1 as SGDLS and CDR2 as YYNGEE. The V gene lost 0 bases and the J gene lost 5 bases, with 16 bases spanning the gap. The CDR3 is made up of 16 amino acids. CDR3 sequence (DNA): TGTGCCAGCAGCGTAGTTGGAGAAGGGCTCAGAGATACGCAGTATTTT. Translating it yields CASSVVGEGLRDTQYF.

The chain couples TRBV9 to TRBJ2-7, with 9 bases matching TRBD2. CDR3 length: 14 amino acids. Germline V gene sequence: CDR1 SGDLS, CDR2 YYNGEE. V was clipped by 4 bases and J by 8 bases; unmatched bases: 10. CDR3 DNA sequence: TGTGCCAGCAGCTCGAGCGGGAGGTCCCCCCAGCAGTACTTC. It specifies CASSSSGRSPQQYF. The full variable domain, with the rest looked up from reference TRBV9 and TRBJ2-7, is DSGVTQTPKHLITATGQRVTLRCSPRSGDLSVYWYQQSLDQGLQFLIQYYNGEERAKGNILERFSAQQFPDLHSELNLSSLELGDSALYFCASSSSGRSPQQYFGPGTRLTVT.

The chain joins TRBV2 to TRBJ1-2; perhaps TRBD1 as D (6 bases). Per the germline V gene, CDR1 is SNHLY and CDR2 is FYNNEI. V was clipped by 3 bases and J by 7 bases, with 15 bases between them. This CDR3 contains 14 residues. DNA for the CDR3: TGTGCCAGCAGTGATAGGGGGTCCGCTGGTGGCTACACCTTC. It is translated as CASSDRGSAGGYTF.

The CDR3 DNA is TGTGCCAGCAGCGTGGGACTACCCCCAGATACGCAGTATTTT. Protein: CASSVGLPPDTQYF. The J gene is TRBJ2-3, the V gene TRBV9, with 7 positions matching TRBD2. The CDR3 runs to 14 residues. Germline V gene sequence: CDR1 SGDLS, CDR2 YYNGEE. V lost 2 bases to trimming and J lost 4 bases; unmatched junction nucleotides: 4.

The table lists this clone with a count of one. V and J are TRBV4-1 and TRBJ2-7, with 9 bases aligning to TRBD1. Germline loops: CDR1 MGHRA, CDR2 YSYEKL. The J segment lost 4 bases and the V segment lost 0 bases, leaving 13 bases of the junction unmatched. This CDR3 has 18 amino acids. The chain's CDR3 is CASSQEEQGAEVTYEQYF. CDR3 nucleotide sequence: TGCGCCAGCAGCCAAGAGGAACAGGGGGCTGAGGTGACTTACGAGCAGTACTTC.

J is TRBJ1-5 and V is TRBV30; D uncertain. The germline CDR1 and CDR2 sequences are GTSNPN and SVGIG (reference sequence). The CDR3 sequence is 14 residues long. The V and J ends lost 0 bases and 9 bases respectively, with 15 bases between them. CDR3 DNA: TGTGCCTGGAGTGTTGGTCCCATTGGTGGGCCCCAGCATTTT. This codes for CAWSVGPIGGPQHF.

The J gene is TRBJ1-5, the V gene TRBV4-1; TRBD1 agrees at 7 bases. V shed 1 base and J 6 bases; nucleotides not matched to a gene: 6. This CDR3 contains 15 residues. Germline V lookup: CDR1 MGHRA, CDR2 YSYEKL. As DNA, the CDR3 is TGCGCCAGCAGCCAAGCCCAGGGGGTGGGTCAGCCCCAGCATTTT. Encoded protein: CASSQAQGVGQPQHF.

The chain joins TRBV6-2 or TRBV6-3 to TRBJ1-5, with D perhaps matching TRBD1 (6 bases). Germline V gives CDR1 MNHEY, CDR2 SVGEGT. Trimming took off 6 bases at V and 1 base at J, with 7 bases between the two ends. This CDR3 has 13 residues. DNA of the CDR3: TGTGCCAGCAGCGGACAGAGCAATCAGCCCCAGCATTTT. This encodes CASSGQSNQPQHF.

The V call is TRBV11-2, the J call TRBJ1-2, with TRBD1 as a possible D gene (5 bases). This CDR3 comprises 15 residues. Germline assignment: CDR1 SGHAT and CDR2 FQNNGV. The V end lost 0 bases, the J end lost 7 bases, and 15 bases lay between the germline ends. This CDR3 is CASSLDLGQGIGYTF. The CDR3 DNA reads TGTGCCAGCAGCTTAGATCTGGGGCAGGGTATTGGCTACACCTTC. Using reference TRBV11-2 and TRBJ1-2 for the parts outside the CDR3, the full variable domain is EAGVAQSPRYKIIEKRQSVAFWCNPISGHATLYWYQQILGQGPKLLIQFQNNGVVDDSQLPKDRFSAERLKGVDSTLKIQPAKLEDSAVYLCASSLDLGQGIGYTFGSGTRLTVV.

The CDR3 loop reads CASSNDRVGANVLTF. Written as DNA, the CDR3 is TGTGCCAGCAGCAATGACAGGGTTGGGGCCAACGTCCTGACTTTC. The rearrangement joins TRBV3-1 (or the pseudogene TRBV3-2) to TRBJ2-6, with TRBD1 identical over 7 bases. The CDR3 loop spans 15 amino acids. V was pared by 5 bases and J by 3 bases, with 4 bases of the junction left unmatched. Per germline, CDR1 LGHDT and CDR2 YNNKEL (reference sequence).

The chain recombines TRBV20-1 with TRBJ2-2; D possibly corresponds to TRBD2 (5 bases). Trimming left V 3 bases short and J 0 bases short, with 11 bases between. The V gene's germline CDR1 is DFQATT and CDR2 SNEGSKA (reference sequence). The length of the CDR3 is 15 residues. The CDR3 DNA reads as TGCAGTGCTAGTTCTGGGAGTTCGAACACCGGGGAGCTGTTTTTT. Residues: CSASSGSSNTGELFF.

This rearrangement joins TRBV12-3 or TRBV12-4 to TRBJ1-1; D is perhaps TRBD1 (5 bases). The CDR3 length is 13 residues. Trimming stripped 6 bases from V and 4 bases from J, with 12 bases between. CDR3 protein: CASSSPGGTEAFF. CDR3 DNA sequence: TGTGCCAGCAGCTCTCCGGGGGGCACTGAAGCTTTCTTT.

The rearrangement uses TRBV7-9 and TRBJ2-1; D gene uncertain. CDR3 length: 13 amino acids. The germline gives CDR1 SEHNR, CDR2 FQNEAQ (reference sequence). V lost 2 bases and J 3 bases, leaving 5 bases between the germline ends. The CDR3 DNA follows: TGTGCCAGCAGCTTATCGGTCTACAATGAGCAGTTCTTC. Amino acids: CASSLSVYNEQFF.

The J gene is TRBJ1-1, the V gene TRBV13; no definite D call. The CDR3 is made up of 14 amino acids. Germline V gene sequence: CDR1 PRHDT, CDR2 FYEKMQ (reference sequence). The ends were cut back, 7 bases at V and 2 bases at J, with 14 bases in the middle. The CDR3 coding sequence is TGTGCCAGCACCCTAGCCCGGCCTAACACTGAAGCTTTCTTT. Encoded protein: CASTLARPNTEAFF.

The J gene is TRBJ2-7, the V gene TRBV6-6; D unclear. Germline values: CDR1 MNHNY, CDR2 SVGAGI (reference sequence). Trimming took off 2 bases at V and 6 bases at J, with 8 bases between the two ends. The CDR3 spans 12 residues. In DNA, the CDR3 is TGTGCCAGCAGTTACGATAATCTCGAGCAGTACTTC. Its translation is CASSYDNLEQYF.

This chain joins TRBV5-5 and TRBJ2-1; D gene uncertain. The germline CDR1 and CDR2 sequences are SGHKS and YYEKEE (reference sequence). The CDR3 has 15 residues. V was clipped by 4 bases and J by 6 bases, with 17 bases between them. This chain's CDR3 is CASSPSERISNEQFF. As DNA, the CDR3 is TGTGCCAGCAGCCCGAGCGAACGAATCTCCAATGAGCAGTTCTTC.

The chain carries TRBV7-9 and TRBJ1-1; 8 bases line up with TRBD1. The CDR3 runs to 13 residues. Germline CDR1 reads SEHNR; CDR2 reads FQNEAQ (reference sequence). V trimming: 7 bases; J trimming: 3 bases; junction bases outside the gene matches: 4. CDR3 residues: CASTDRGDTEAFF. DNA of the CDR3: TGTGCCAGCACCGACAGGGGAGACACTGAAGCTTTCTTT.